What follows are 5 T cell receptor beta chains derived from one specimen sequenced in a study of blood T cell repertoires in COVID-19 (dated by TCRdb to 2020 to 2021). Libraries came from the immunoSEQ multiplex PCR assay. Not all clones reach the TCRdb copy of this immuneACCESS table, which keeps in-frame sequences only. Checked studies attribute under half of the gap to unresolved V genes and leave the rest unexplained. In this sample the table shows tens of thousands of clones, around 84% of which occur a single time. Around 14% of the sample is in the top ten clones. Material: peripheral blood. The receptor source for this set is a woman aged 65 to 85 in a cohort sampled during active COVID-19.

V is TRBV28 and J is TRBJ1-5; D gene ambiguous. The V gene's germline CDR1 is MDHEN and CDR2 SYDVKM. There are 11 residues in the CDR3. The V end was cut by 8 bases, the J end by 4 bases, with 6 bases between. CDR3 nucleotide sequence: TGTGCCAGCGGAGGGAATCAGCCCCAGCATTTT. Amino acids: CASGGNQPQHF.

CDR3 DNA sequence: TGTGCCAGCAGTGTCGGTACAGGGGGCTACGAGCAGTACTTC. It translates to CASSVGTGGYEQYF. The V and J genes are TRBV5-6 and TRBJ2-7; 8 bases agree with TRBD1. The germline gives CDR1 SGHDT, CDR2 YYEEEE. There are 14 residues in the CDR3. J gave up 3 bases and V 5 bases, and 7 bases lay outside the gene matches.

As DNA, the CDR3 is TGTGCCAGCAGTGTTCTGGGGGCGAATGGCTACACCTTC. Protein product: CASSVLGANGYTF. This chain joins TRBV2 and TRBJ1-2; perhaps TRBD1 as D (6 bases). Trimming took 4 bases from V and 6 from J, leaving 12 bases between them. Germline CDR1 is SNHLY and CDR2 is FYNNEI. CDR3 size: 13 residues.

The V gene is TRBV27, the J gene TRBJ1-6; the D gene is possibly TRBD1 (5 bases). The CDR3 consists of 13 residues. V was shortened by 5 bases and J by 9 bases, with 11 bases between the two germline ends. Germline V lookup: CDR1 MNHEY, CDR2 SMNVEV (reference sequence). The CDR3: CASSTVGGSPLHF. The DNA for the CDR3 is TGTGCCAGCAGTACAGTGGGGGGTTCACCCCTCCACTTT.

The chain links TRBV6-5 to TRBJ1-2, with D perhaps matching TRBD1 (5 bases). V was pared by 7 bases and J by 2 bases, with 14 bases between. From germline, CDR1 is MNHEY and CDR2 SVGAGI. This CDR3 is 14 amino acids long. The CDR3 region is CASKVFGGNYGYTF. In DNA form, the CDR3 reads TGTGCCAGCAAAGTTTTCGGGGGAAACTATGGCTACACCTTC.